This T cell receptor (beta chain) was sequenced during a study of T cell changes during pregnancy in multiple sclerosis. Some clones are missing from TCRdb's copy, which holds only in-frame ones; the method was immunoSEQ multiplex PCR. The sample includes about 87,000 clones, 93% of them seen just once. The CDR3 extends over 17 amino acids. Germline loops: CDR1 SNHLY, CDR2 FYNNEI. After removal of 9 bases from V and 2 bases from J, the junction contained 15 bases not matched to a gene. Here the sequenced sample was peripheral blood, taken in the third trimester of pregnancy. The TCR originated in a female donor in good health, enrolled as a control in a pregnancy study. V is TRBV2 and J is TRBJ2-3; 9 bases line up with TRBD2. The DNA for the CDR3 is TGTGCCAGTTGTAACGACATCCTAGCGGGGCCCACAGATACGCAGTATTTT. This sequence encodes CASCNDILAGPTDTQYF.